This T cell receptor (beta chain) was obtained from a study of cytomegalovirus exposure and HLA in healthy donors. General study points: The study dropped some indistinguishable V segments, TRBV6-2 and TRBV6-3 among them. Across all donors, roughly uniform sequencing depth was an assumption of the presence/absence analyses. As a later analysis revealed, most CMV-associated TCR beta chains appeared HLA-restricted. Sequencing had likely introduced a cluster of highly shared sequence variants as an artifact.

On this clone: Its matching antigen is unknown.

With 60 Vbeta and 13 Jbeta primers, the PCR was carried out. Sequencing was performed with immunoSEQ multiplex PCR; in TCRdb, only in-frame clones are kept and a portion is missing. The sample consists of some 120,000 clones, around 83% of them appearing once. CDR1 and CDR2 (germline): SNHLY, FYNNEI. The CDR3 is made up of 14 amino acids. V dropped 6 bases and J dropped 5; count of bases not matched to a gene: 7. This sequence joins TRBV2 and TRBJ1-1; 9 nucleotides line up with TRBD1. This TCR was recovered from a woman in her late teens or twenties in good health and CMV-seropositive. The sequenced sample consisted of PBMCs. For the CDR3, the DNA is TGTGCCAGCAGATCCCCCGACAGGGGGACTGAAGCTTTCTTT. It translates to CASRSPDRGTEAFF.